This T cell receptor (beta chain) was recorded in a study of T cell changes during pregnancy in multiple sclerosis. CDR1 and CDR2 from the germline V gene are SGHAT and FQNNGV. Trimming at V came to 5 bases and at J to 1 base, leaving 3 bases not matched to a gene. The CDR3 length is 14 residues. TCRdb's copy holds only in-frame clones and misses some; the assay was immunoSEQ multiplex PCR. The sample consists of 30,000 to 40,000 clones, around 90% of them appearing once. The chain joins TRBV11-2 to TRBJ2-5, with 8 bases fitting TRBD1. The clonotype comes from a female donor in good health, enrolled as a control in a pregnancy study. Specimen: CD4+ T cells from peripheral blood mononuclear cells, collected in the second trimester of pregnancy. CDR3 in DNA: TGTGCCAGCAGCGCCCAGGGGGCCCAAGAGACCCAGTACTTC. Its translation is CASSAQGAQETQYF.